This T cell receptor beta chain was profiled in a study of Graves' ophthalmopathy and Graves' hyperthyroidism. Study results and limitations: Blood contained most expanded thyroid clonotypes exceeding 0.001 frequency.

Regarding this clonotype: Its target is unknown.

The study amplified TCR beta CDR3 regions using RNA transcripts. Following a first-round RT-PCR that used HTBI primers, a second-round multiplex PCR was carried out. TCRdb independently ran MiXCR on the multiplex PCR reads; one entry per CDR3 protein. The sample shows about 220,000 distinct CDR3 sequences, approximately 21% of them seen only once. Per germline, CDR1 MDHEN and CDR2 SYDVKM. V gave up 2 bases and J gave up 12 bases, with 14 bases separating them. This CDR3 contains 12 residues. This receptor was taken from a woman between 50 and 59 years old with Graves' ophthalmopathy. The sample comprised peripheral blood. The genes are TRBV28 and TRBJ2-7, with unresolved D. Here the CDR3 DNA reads TGTGCCAGCAGTTTAGGGTACGGCGCTGGGTACTTC. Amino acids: CASSLGYGAGYF.